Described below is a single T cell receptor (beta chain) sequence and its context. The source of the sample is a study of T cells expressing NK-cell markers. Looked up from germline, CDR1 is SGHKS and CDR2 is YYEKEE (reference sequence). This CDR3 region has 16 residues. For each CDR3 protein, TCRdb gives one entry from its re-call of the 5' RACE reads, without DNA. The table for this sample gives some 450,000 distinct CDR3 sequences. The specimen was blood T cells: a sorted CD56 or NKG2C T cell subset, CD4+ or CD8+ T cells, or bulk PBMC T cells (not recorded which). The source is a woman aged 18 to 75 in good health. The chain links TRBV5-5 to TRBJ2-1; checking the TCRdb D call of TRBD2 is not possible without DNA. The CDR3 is CASSLGTSGSLDEQFF.